This TCR beta chain was sequenced for a study of memory CD4+ T cells and cytomegalovirus serostatus. Produced via immunoSEQ multiplex PCR; TCRdb's table is partial and in-frame only. The data show 30,000 to 40,000 clones, about 75% seen once. There are 16 residues in the CDR3. The sort gate was single viable CD3+CD4+CD8-CD45RO+ cells for memory CD4+ T cells. Serostatus was set by detecting CMV pp150, pp28, p38, p52 IgG. The genes are TRBV21-1 and TRBJ1-1. TRBV21-1 is recorded as a pseudogene. The sample consisted of memory CD4+ T cells from blood. This receptor was identified in an adult in good health and CMV-seronegative. Some clones in this sample may be carry-over from other donors' samples. CDR3 nucleotides: TGTGCCAGCAGCAACCGGGACTTATCAGCAACTACTGAAGCTTTCTTT. This sequence encodes CASSNRDLSATTEAFF.